One sample yielded the 30 T cell receptor beta chains listed below, sequenced in a study of OX40 agonist ivuxolimab in advanced cancers. Clones were sequenced by immunoSEQ multiplex PCR, and TCRdb holds only the in-frame ones, with some missing. The sample shows tens of thousands of clones, roughly 84% of them seen only once. Specimen: CD4+ or CD8+ T cells sorted from blood, collected in a trial of the OX40 agonist ivuxolimab. The receptors derive from an adult with an advanced solid tumor such as melanoma, head and neck, liver or kidney cancer.

This clone has only one observation. This chain links TRBV30 with TRBJ2-1; D unclear. The V gene lost 3 bases and the J gene lost 3 bases, with 9 bases spanning the gap. CDR1 is GTSNPN, CDR2 SVGIG, per germline (reference sequence). This CDR3 comprises 13 residues. CDR3 amino acids: CAWREGIYNEQFF. The CDR3 nucleotides read TGTGCCTGGAGAGAAGGGATCTACAATGAGCAGTTCTTC.

The chain combines TRBV5-4 with TRBJ1-2; D call uncertain. Trimming took off 7 bases at V and 8 bases at J, with 27 bases between the two ends. The CDR3 has 16 amino acids. The V gene's germline CDR1 is SGHNT and CDR2 YYREEE (reference sequence). The CDR3 region is CASRYPTGDPKRGYTF. The CDR3 DNA follows: TGTGCCAGCCGATACCCCACCGGGGATCCAAAGCGGGGCTACACCTTC. Full variable domain (rest looked up from reference TRBV5-4 and TRBJ1-2): ETGVTQSPTHLIKTRGQQVTLRCSSQSGHNTVSWYQQALGQGPQFIFQYYREEENGRGNFPPRFSGLQFPNYSSELNVNALELDDSALYLCASRYPTGDPKRGYTFGSGTRLTVV.

The chain links TRBV16 to TRBJ1-5; D ambiguous. This CDR3 comprises 15 residues. Germline CDR1 reads KGHSY; CDR2 reads FQNENV. Trimming took off 4 bases at V and 4 bases at J, with 14 bases between the two ends. CDR3 coding DNA: TGTGCCAGCAGCCGGGGAGGGTCCTTTAATCAGCCCCAGCATTTT. Translated: CASSRGGSFNQPQHF.

The V and J genes are TRBV7-8 and TRBJ2-7; weak D call: TRBD1 (6 bases). This CDR3 region has 14 residues. CDR1 is SGHVS, CDR2 FQNEAQ, per germline. The V end lost 5 bases, the J end lost 3 bases, and 14 bases lay between the germline ends. The CDR3 sequence is CASSTHRANYEQYF. The CDR3 DNA is TGTGCCAGCAGCACCCACAGGGCTAACTACGAGCAGTACTTC.

The chain couples TRBV9 to TRBJ2-1; TRBD2 matches 13 bases. The length of the CDR3 is 17 residues. Germline-derived CDR1 and CDR2 are SGDLS and YYNGEE. Trimming at V came to 1 base and at J to 11 bases, leaving 12 bases not matched to a gene. CDR3 sequence: CASSVSRTSGSFHKQFF. The DNA for the CDR3 is TGTGCCAGCAGCGTATCCCGGACTAGCGGGAGTTTCCATAAGCAGTTCTTC.

CDR3 DNA sequence: TGTGCCAGCAGTTTATCGATGCGGAATGAGCAGTTCTTC. It encodes CASSLSMRNEQFF. The rearrangement links TRBV27 to TRBJ2-1; no clear D gene. With 0 bases removed from V and 7 bases from J, the gap between germline ends came to 7 bases. Germline-derived CDR1 and CDR2 are MNHEY and SMNVEV (reference sequence). The CDR3 loop spans 13 amino acids.

The chain joins TRBV4-3 to TRBJ2-1, with 8 bases lining up with TRBD1. CDR1 is LGHNA, CDR2 YSLEER, per germline. The CDR3 length is 16 residues. J gave up 3 bases and V 2 bases, and 6 bases lay outside the gene matches. CDR3 in amino acids: CASSQTGQVLYNEQFF. Here the CDR3 DNA reads TGCGCCAGCAGCCAAACGGGACAGGTTCTCTACAATGAGCAGTTCTTC.

The V and J genes are TRBV19 and TRBJ2-7; D possibly corresponds to TRBD1 (5 bases). Germline lookup yields CDR1 LNHDA and CDR2 SQIVND (reference sequence). This CDR3 is 15 amino acids long. V lost 2 bases and J lost 0, with 11 bases in between. In DNA form, the CDR3 reads TGTGCCAGTAGTATATCCTCCGACAGCTCCTACGAGCAGTACTTC. It codes for CASSISSDSSYEQYF.

The V and J genes are TRBV19 and TRBJ2-1; D call uncertain. This CDR3 has 13 residues. From germline, CDR1 is LNHDA and CDR2 SQIVND (reference sequence). Trimming pared 4 bases from V and 7 bases from J, leaving 11 bases between. The DNA for the CDR3 is TGTGCCAGTAGTAATTCAGCGCAAAATGAGCAGTTCTTC. Amino acid sequence: CASSNSAQNEQFF.

This chain joins TRBV2 and TRBJ1-4, with 7 nucleotides matching TRBD1. This CDR3 comprises 12 residues. V dropped 10 bases and J dropped 8; count of bases not matched to a gene: 7. CDR1 and CDR2 from the germline V gene are SNHLY and FYNNEI. The CDR3 spells CAIQGVGEKLFF. DNA for the CDR3: TGTGCCATCCAGGGGGTTGGGGAAAAACTGTTTTTT.

This clone was seen only a few times. CDR3 sequence (DNA): TGTGCCAGTAGTATCGACAGAGGAAGGTCACCCCTCCACTTT. This encodes CASSIDRGRSPLHF. V gene TRBV19 combines with J gene TRBJ1-6, with D maybe TRBD1 (5 bases). The CDR3 extends over 14 amino acids. Trimming shortened V by 3 bases and J by 10 bases, and 13 bases separated the two germline ends. Germline CDR1 and CDR2: LNHDA and SQIVND (reference sequence).

This chain links TRBV29-1 with TRBJ2-7; weak D call: TRBD1 (5 bases). Germline assignment: CDR1 SQVTM and CDR2 ANQGSEA. The length of the CDR3 is 12 residues. V was pared by 7 bases and J by 5 bases, with 15 bases between. This chain's CDR3 is CSGRRDNDEQYF. CDR3 coding DNA: TGCAGCGGTCGCAGGGATAACGACGAGCAGTACTTC.

This clone occurred a few times. The chain employs TRBV29-1 and TRBJ2-7; D is unclear. From germline, CDR1 is SQVTM and CDR2 ANQGSEA. V dropped 6 bases and J dropped 2 bases, with 14 bases sitting between them. CDR3 length equals 13 residues. The DNA for the CDR3 is TGCAGCGTCATGGGGATGACTCCCTACGAGCAGTACTTC. It specifies CSVMGMTPYEQYF.

The rearrangement joins TRBV7-9 to TRBJ1-2; D might be TRBD1 (5 bases). CDR3 length equals 15 residues. The germline gives CDR1 SEHNR, CDR2 FQNEAQ (reference sequence). With 5 bases removed from V and 0 bases from J, the gap between germline ends came to 13 bases. The CDR3 DNA reads TGTGCCAGCAGCCCTGGGGACCGAGCTAACTATGGCTACACCTTC. As protein: CASSPGDRANYGYTF.

This clone was detected once. The V gene is TRBV7-8, the J gene TRBJ2-1; 13 bases map to TRBD2. The CDR3 loop spans 17 amino acids. V shed 4 bases and J 4 bases; nucleotides not matched to a gene: 7. Germline CDR1 is SGHVS and CDR2 is FQNEAQ. CDR3 residues: CASSSLLAGGRYNEQFF. Written as DNA, the CDR3 is TGTGCCAGCAGCTCCCTACTAGCGGGAGGGCGATACAATGAGCAGTTCTTC.

This sequence joins TRBV5-1 and TRBJ2-1; D remains ambiguous. V was pared by 0 bases and J by 1 base, with 8 bases between. CDR3 size: 15 residues. Germline assignment: CDR1 SGHRS and CDR2 YFSETQ. CDR3 nucleotide sequence: TGCGCCAGCAGCTTGGAGAGCAATTCCTACAATGAGCAGTTCTTC. It codes for CASSLESNSYNEQFF.

The chain joins TRBV7-2 to TRBJ2-1; 7 bases map to TRBD1. J lost 12 bases, V lost 0 bases, and 14 bases had no gene match. The length of the CDR3 is 16 residues. Germline CDR1 reads SGHTA; CDR2 reads FQGNSA. The CDR3 DNA is TGTGCCAGCAGCTTAGCCCCTGACAGGGCACTAACGGGGCAGTTCTTC. The encoded protein is CASSLAPDRALTGQFF.

CDR3 in amino acids: CASSLEVEAFF. CDR3 sequence (DNA): TGTGCCAGCAGCTTAGAGGTTGAAGCTTTCTTT. The rearrangement links TRBV7-3 to TRBJ1-1; no definite D call. The CDR3 is 11 amino acids. Trimming pared 2 bases from V and 7 bases from J, leaving 5 bases between. Germline CDR1 SGHTA, CDR2 FQGTGA.

This clone was detected only once. The rearrangement uses TRBV9 and TRBJ2-3; tentative D call: TRBD2 (6 bases). This CDR3 is built from 13 residues. Between the trimmed V and J ends, which lost 0 bases and 6 bases, there was a span of 8 bases. From germline, CDR1 is SGDLS and CDR2 YYNGEE. In DNA form, the CDR3 reads TGTGCCAGCAGCGTAGTAGCGGTGGATACGCAGTATTTT. Encoded protein: CASSVVAVDTQYF.

This rearrangement joins TRBV6-5 to TRBJ2-7; 7 bases map to TRBD1. CDR1 is MNHEY, CDR2 SVGAGI, per germline. This CDR3 is built from 15 residues. The trim removed 4 bases at V and 5 bases at J, leaving 11 bases unmatched. CDR3 DNA sequence: TGTGCCAGCAGTTTCCCTGCCACAGGGGATCACGAGCAGTACTTC. This gives the protein CASSFPATGDHEQYF.

This clone was detected only once. This chain's CDR3 is CASSLRQLNQPQHF. The CDR3 nucleotides are TGTGCCAGCAGTTTAAGGCAGTTAAATCAGCCCCAGCATTTT. The V and J genes are TRBV27 and TRBJ1-5; no definite D call. The germline V gene encodes CDR1 MNHEY and CDR2 SMNVEV (reference sequence). Trimming removed 2 bases at V and 4 bases at J, with 9 bases between. This CDR3 is 14 amino acids long.

This chain uses TRBV15 with TRBJ1-5; possible D gene TRBD1, 5 bases. The V and J ends lost 0 bases and 4 bases respectively, with 13 bases between them. Germline V gene sequence: CDR1 LNHNV, CDR2 YYDKDF (reference sequence). This CDR3 is built from 16 residues. CDR3 DNA sequence: TGTGCCACCAGCAGAGATAAGACAGCCTATAATCAGCCCCAGCATTTT. Its translation: CATSRDKTAYNQPQHF.

This chain links TRBV6-1 with TRBJ2-7; 7 bases fit TRBD2. The V gene end was trimmed by 4 bases and the J gene end by 0 bases; junction bases not matched to a gene: 6. The CDR3 sequence is 15 residues long. Germline V CDR1 and CDR2: MNHNS, SASEGT. CDR3 bases: TGTGCCAGCAGTGTAACAGCGGGGAACTCCTACGAGCAGTACTTC. Protein: CASSVTAGNSYEQYF.

The chain joins TRBV5-1 to TRBJ2-1; TRBD2 might be the D (5 bases). CDR1 and CDR2 from the germline V gene are SGHRS and YFSETQ. Trimming left V 4 bases short and J 5 bases short, with 10 bases between. This CDR3 has 13 amino acids. CDR3 sequence: CASSNGLHNEQFF. CDR3 DNA: TGCGCCAGCAGCAATGGACTTCACAATGAGCAGTTCTTC.

The chain couples TRBV4-1 to TRBJ1-1, with a possible D match to TRBD1 (5 bases). The CDR3 is 15 residues long. Germline V gives CDR1 MGHRA, CDR2 YSYEKL. V was clipped by 2 bases and J by 4 bases, with 14 bases between them. CDR3: CASSQPGTGSTEAFF. The CDR3 DNA reads as TGCGCCAGCAGCCAACCTGGGACGGGGAGCACTGAAGCTTTCTTT.

The chain links TRBV29-1 to TRBJ2-1, with D possibly TRBD2 on 5 matching bases. The V and J ends lost 6 bases and 7 bases respectively, with 16 bases between them. The V gene's germline CDR1 is SQVTM and CDR2 ANQGSEA. The CDR3 spans 13 residues. The CDR3 nucleotides read TGCAGCGTATTGAAGGGAGATAGGAATGAGCAGTTCTTC. It encodes CSVLKGDRNEQFF.

This CDR3 reads CASSILAIGQGNTEAFF. The CDR3 nucleotides read TGTGCCAGTAGTATTTTGGCTATTGGACAGGGTAACACTGAAGCTTTCTTT. J is TRBJ1-1 and V is TRBV19; 8 bases line up with TRBD1. The trim removed 3 bases at V and 2 bases at J, leaving 11 bases unmatched. Looked up from germline, CDR1 is LNHDA and CDR2 is SQIVND (reference sequence). The CDR3 sequence is 17 residues long.

The rearrangement joins TRBV29-1 to TRBJ1-1, with D uncertain. V lost 2 bases, J lost 10 bases, and 17 bases lay in between. Germline V gene sequence: CDR1 SQVTM, CDR2 ANQGSEA. CDR3 length: 13 residues. In nucleotides, the CDR3 is TGCAGCGTTGAAAGGGAAGCAGGTGGGGTAGCTTTCTTT. Translation: CSVEREAGGVAFF.

With regard to this clone: The sample carries other DNA sequences with the same CDR3. The V gene is TRBV5-1, the J gene TRBJ2-2; 8 bases fit TRBD1. After removal of 1 base from V and 4 bases from J, the junction contained 0 bases not matched to a gene. Germline loops: CDR1 SGHRS, CDR2 YFSETQ. The CDR3 totals 14 residues. Written as DNA, the CDR3 is TGCGCCAGCAGCTTGACAGGGGGCACCGGGGAGCTGTTTTTT. Its translation: CASSLTGGTGELFF. Combining the CDR3 with reference TRBV5-1 and TRBJ2-2 gives the whole variable domain KAGVTQTPRYLIKTRGQQVTLSCSPISGHRSVSWYQQTPGQGLQFLFEYFSETQRNKGNFPGRFSGRQFSNSRSEMNVSTLELGDSALYLCASSLTGGTGELFFGEGSRLTVL.

The rearrangement links TRBV28 to TRBJ2-1, with TRBD2 matching 10 bases. With V trimmed by 1 base and J by 3 bases, 3 bases remained unmatched. The CDR3 has 16 amino acids. Germline V lookup: CDR1 MDHEN, CDR2 SYDVKM. The CDR3 DNA follows: TGTGCCAGCAGTTTATCCCCTAGCGGGAGCTACAATGAGCAGTTCTTC. This sequence encodes CASSLSPSGSYNEQFF.